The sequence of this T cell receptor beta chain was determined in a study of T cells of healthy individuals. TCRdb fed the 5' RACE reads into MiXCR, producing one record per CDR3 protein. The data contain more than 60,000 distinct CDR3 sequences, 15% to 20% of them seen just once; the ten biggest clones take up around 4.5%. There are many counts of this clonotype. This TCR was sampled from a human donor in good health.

In nucleotides, the CDR3 is TGTGCCAGCAGCGGAAGCGGGGAGCTGTTTTTT. This gives the protein CASSGSGELFF. The chain joins TRBV9 to TRBJ2-2; no reliable D call. Germline CDR1 and CDR2: SGDLS and YYNGEE. The CDR3 is 11 amino acids. Trimming took 3 bases from V and 7 from J, leaving 4 bases between them. The full variable domain, with the rest looked up from reference TRBV9 and TRBJ2-2, is DSGVTQTPKHLITATGQRVTLRCSPRSGDLSVYWYQQSLDQGLQFLIQYYNGEERAKGNILERFSAQQFPDLHSELNLSSLELGDSALYFCASSGSGELFFGEGSRLTVL.